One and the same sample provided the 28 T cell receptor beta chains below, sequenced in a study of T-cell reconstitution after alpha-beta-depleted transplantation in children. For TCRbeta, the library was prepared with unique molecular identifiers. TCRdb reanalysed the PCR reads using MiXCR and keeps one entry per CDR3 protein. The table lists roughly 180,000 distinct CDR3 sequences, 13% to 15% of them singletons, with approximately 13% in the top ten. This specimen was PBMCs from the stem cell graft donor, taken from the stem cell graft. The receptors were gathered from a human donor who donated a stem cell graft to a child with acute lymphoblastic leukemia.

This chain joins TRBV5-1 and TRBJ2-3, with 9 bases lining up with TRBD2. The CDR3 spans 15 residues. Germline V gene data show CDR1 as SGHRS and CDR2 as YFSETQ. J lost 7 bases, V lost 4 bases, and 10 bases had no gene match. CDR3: CASSLGPSGTHTQYF. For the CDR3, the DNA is TGCGCCAGCAGCCTAGGGCCTAGCGGGACACATACGCAGTATTTT.

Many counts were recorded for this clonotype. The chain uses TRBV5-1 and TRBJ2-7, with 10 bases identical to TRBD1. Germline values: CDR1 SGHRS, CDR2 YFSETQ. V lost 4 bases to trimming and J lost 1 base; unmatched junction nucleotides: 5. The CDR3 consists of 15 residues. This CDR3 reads CASSPGTGASYEQYF. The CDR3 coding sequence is TGCGCCAGCAGCCCGGGGACAGGGGCGTCCTACGAGCAGTACTTC.

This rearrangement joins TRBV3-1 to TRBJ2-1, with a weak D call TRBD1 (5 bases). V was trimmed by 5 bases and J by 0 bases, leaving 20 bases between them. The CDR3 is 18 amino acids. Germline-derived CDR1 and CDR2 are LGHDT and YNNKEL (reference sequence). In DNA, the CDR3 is TGTGCCAGCAGCAACCTTAGGAGAGGCGACAGCTCCTACAATGAGCAGTTCTTC. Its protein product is CASSNLRRGDSSYNEQFF.

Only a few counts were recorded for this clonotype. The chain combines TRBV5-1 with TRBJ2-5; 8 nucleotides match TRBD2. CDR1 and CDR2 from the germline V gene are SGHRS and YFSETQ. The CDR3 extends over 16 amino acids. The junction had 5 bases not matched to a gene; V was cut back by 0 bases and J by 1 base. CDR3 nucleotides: TGCGCCAGCAGCTTGGATTTGCGGGAGGCCCAAGAGACCCAGTACTTC. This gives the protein CASSLDLREAQETQYF.

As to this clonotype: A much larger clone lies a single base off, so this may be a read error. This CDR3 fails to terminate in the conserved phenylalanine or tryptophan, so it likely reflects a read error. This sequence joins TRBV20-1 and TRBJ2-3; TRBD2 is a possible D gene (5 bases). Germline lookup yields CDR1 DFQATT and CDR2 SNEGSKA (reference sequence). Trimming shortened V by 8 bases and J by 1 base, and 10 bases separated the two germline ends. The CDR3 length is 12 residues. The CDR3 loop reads CSTEARTDTQYL. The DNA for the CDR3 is TGCAGTACGGAGGCCCGCACAGATACGCAGTATTTA.

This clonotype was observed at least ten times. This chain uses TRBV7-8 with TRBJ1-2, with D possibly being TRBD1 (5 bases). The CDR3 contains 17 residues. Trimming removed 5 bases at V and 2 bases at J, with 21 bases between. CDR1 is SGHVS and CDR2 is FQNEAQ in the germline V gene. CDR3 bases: TGTGCCAGCAGCGTATCGGGGCCACGTGGACTGAACTATGGCTACACCTTC. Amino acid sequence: CASSVSGPRGLNYGYTF.

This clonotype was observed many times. As DNA, the CDR3 is TGTGCCATCAGTGCCCTTGGGACTAGCGGGAGGAACGCGAACACCGGGGAGCTGTTTTTT. Translating gives CAISALGTSGRNANTGELFF. This sequence joins TRBV10-3 and TRBJ2-2, with TRBD2 identical over 15 bases. This CDR3 is 20 amino acids long. Germline CDR1 reads ENHRY; CDR2 reads SYGVKD. With 4 bases clipped from V and 0 bases from J, the junction kept 9 bases outside the gene matches.

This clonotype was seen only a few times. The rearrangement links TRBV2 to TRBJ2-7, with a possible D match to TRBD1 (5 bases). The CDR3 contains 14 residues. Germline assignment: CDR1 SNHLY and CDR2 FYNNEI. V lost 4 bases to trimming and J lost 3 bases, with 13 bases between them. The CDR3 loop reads CASSVSQGNYEQYF. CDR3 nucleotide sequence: TGTGCCAGCAGTGTTTCGCAGGGAAACTACGAGCAGTACTTC.

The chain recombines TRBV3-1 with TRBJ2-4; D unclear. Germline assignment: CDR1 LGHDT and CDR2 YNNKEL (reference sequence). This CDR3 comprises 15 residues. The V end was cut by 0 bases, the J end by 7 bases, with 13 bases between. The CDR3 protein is CASSQEGTSPNIQYF. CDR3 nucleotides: TGTGCCAGCAGCCAAGAGGGCACCTCCCCCAACATTCAGTACTTC.

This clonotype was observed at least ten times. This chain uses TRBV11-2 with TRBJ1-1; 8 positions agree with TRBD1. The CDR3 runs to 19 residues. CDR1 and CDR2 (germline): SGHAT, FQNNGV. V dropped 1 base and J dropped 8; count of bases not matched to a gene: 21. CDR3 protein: CASSLGVWGRGRSTGEAFF. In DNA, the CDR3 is TGTGCCAGCAGCTTAGGGGTTTGGGGCAGGGGGCGCAGTACTGGAGAAGCTTTCTTT.

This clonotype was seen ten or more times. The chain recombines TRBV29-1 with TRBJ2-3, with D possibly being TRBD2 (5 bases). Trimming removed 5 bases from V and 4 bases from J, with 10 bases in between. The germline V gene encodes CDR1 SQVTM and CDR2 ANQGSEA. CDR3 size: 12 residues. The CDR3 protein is CSVSSEADTQYF. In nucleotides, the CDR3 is TGCAGCGTTTCCTCGGAGGCAGATACGCAGTATTTT.

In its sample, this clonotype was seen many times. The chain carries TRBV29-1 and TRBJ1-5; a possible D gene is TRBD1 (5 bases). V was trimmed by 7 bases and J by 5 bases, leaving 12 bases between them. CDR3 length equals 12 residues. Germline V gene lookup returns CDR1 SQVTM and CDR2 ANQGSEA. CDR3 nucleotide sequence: TGCAGCGCCCCACCGGGGCATCAGCCCCAGCATTTT. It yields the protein CSAPPGHQPQHF.

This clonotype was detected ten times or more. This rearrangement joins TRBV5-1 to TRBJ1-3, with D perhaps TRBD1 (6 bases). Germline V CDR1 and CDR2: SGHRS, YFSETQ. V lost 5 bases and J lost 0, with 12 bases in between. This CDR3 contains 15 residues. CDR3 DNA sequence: TGCGCCAGCAGTTTTGGGGACAACTCTGGAAACACCATATATTTT. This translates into CASSFGDNSGNTIYF.

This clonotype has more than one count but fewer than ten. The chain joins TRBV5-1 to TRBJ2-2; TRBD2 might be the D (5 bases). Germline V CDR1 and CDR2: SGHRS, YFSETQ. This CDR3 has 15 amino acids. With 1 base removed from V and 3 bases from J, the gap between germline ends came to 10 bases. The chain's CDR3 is CASSLYSGYTGELFF. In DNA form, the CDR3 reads TGCGCCAGCAGCTTGTATTCGGGATACACCGGGGAGCTGTTTTTT. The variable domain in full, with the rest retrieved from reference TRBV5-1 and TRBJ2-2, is KAGVTQTPRYLIKTRGQQVTLSCSPISGHRSVSWYQQTPGQGLQFLFEYFSETQRNKGNFPGRFSGRQFSNSRSEMNVSTLELGDSALYLCASSLYSGYTGELFFGEGSRLTVL.

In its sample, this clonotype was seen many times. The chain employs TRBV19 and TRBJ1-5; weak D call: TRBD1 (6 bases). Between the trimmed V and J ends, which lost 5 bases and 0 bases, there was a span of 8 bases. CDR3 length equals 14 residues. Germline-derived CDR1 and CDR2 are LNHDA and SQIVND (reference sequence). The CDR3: CASSYRDSNQPQHF. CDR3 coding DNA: TGTGCCAGTAGTTACAGGGATAGCAATCAGCCCCAGCATTTT. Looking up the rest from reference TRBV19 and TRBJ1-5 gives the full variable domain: DGGITQSPKYLFRKEGQNVTLSCEQNLNHDAMYWYRQDPGQGLRLIYYSQIVNDFQKGDIAEGYSVSREKKESFPLTVTSAQKNPTAFYLCASSYRDSNQPQHFGDGTRLSIL.

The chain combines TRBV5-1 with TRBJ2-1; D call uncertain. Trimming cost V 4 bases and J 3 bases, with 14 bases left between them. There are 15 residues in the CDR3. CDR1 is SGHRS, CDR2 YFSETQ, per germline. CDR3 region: CASSILSGDYNEQFF. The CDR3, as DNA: TGCGCCAGCAGCATTCTTAGTGGGGACTACAATGAGCAGTTCTTC.

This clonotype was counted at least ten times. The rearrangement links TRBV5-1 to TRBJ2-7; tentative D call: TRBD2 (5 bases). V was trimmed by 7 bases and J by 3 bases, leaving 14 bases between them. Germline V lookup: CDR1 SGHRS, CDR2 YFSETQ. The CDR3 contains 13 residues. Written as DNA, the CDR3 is TGCGCCAGCCTGAACGGTCGGGACTACGAGCAGTACTTC. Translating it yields CASLNGRDYEQYF.

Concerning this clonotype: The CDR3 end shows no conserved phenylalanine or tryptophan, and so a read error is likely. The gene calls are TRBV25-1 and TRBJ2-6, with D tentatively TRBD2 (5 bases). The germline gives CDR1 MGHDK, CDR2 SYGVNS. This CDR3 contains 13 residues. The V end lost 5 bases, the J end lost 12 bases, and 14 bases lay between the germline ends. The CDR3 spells CASSFGIDGVLTL. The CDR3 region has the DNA TGTGCCAGCAGTTTCGGGATAGACGGCGTCCTGACTTTG.

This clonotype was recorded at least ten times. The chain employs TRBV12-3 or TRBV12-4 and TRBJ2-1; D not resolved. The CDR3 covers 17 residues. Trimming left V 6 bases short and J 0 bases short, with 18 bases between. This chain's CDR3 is CASSSPRAKGSYNEQFF. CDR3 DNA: TGTGCCAGCAGCTCCCCCCGGGCCAAAGGCTCCTACAATGAGCAGTTCTTC.

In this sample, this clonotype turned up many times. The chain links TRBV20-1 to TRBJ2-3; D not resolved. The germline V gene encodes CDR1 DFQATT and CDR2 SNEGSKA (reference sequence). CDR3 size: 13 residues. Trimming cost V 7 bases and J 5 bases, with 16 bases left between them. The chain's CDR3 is CSGTRLNGDTQYF. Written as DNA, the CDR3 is TGCAGTGGAACCCGGCTCAACGGAGATACGCAGTATTTT.

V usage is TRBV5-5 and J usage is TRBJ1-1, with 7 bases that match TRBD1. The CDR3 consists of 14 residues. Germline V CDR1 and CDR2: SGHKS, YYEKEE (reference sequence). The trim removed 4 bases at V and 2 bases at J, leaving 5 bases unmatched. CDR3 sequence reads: CASSPGQANTEAFF. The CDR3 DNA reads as TGTGCCAGCAGCCCCGGACAGGCTAACACTGAAGCTTTCTTT.

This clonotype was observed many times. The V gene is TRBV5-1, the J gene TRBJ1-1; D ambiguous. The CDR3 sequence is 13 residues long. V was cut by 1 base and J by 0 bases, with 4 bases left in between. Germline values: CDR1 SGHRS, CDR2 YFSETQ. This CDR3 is CASSLRLNTEAFF. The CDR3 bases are TGCGCCAGCAGCTTGAGGTTGAACACTGAAGCTTTCTTT.

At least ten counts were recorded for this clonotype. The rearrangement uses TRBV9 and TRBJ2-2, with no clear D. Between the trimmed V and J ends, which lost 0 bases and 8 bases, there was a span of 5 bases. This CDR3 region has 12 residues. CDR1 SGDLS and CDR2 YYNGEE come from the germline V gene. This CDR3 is CASSVVSGELFF. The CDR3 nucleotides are TGTGCCAGCAGCGTAGTAAGTGGGGAGCTGTTTTTT.

The CDR3 region has the DNA TGTGCCAGCAGTTCAAATACAGGGGACAAGCAGTACTTC. It encodes CASSSNTGDKQYF. The rearrangement uses TRBV7-9 and TRBJ2-7; 7 bases align to TRBD1. Trimming at V came to 6 bases and at J to 8 bases, leaving 10 bases not matched to a gene. Germline values: CDR1 SEHNR, CDR2 FQNEAQ (reference sequence). CDR3 length: 13 residues.

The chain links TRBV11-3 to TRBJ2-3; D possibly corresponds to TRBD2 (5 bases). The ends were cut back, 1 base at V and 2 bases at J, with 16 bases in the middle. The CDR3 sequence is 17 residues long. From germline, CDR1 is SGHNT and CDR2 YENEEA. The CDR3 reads CASSLAGRDRTTDTQYF. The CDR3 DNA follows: TGTGCCAGCAGCTTAGCGGGGAGAGACCGAACCACAGATACGCAGTATTTT.

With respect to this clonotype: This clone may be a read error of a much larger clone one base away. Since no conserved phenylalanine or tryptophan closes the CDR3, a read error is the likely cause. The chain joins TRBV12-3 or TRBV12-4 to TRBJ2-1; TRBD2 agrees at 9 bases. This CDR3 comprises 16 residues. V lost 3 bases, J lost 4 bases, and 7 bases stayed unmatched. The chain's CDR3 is CASSFVAGVGYNEQFL. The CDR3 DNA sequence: TGTGCCAGCAGTTTCGTAGCGGGAGTCGGGTACAATGAGCAGTTCTTA.

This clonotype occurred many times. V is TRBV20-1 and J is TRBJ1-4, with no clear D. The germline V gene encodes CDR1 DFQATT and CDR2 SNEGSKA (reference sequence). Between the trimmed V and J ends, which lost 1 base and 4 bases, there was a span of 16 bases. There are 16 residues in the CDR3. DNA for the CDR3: TGCAGTGCTAGAGGTCTAGACGCCGCGGATAATGAAAAACTGTTTTTT. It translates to CSARGLDAADNEKLFF.

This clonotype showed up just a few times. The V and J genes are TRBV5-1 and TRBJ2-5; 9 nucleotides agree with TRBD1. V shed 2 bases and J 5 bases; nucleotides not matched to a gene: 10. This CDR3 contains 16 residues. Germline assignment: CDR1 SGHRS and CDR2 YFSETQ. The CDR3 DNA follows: TGCGCCAGCAGCTTCTCCTGGACAGGGGATGGGGAGACCCAGTACTTC. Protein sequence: CASSFSWTGDGETQYF.